The clone carrying this T cell receptor (beta chain) appeared a single time. This specimen belongs to a study of shared clonotypes between healthy human individuals. Germline V gives CDR1 KGHSH, CDR2 LQKENI. The CDR3 has 13 amino acids. With V trimmed by 8 bases and J by 5 bases, 6 bases remained unmatched. Measured with immunoSEQ multiplex PCR; TCRdb has only the in-frame clones, and not every one. The sample includes hundreds of thousands of clones, less than 80% of them seen just once. This chain links TRBV18 with TRBJ2-1, with 7 bases fitting TRBD1. This clonotype originated in a woman in her thirties in good health. Sequencing input: memory CD4+ T cells sorted from blood. The subset was: CD45RA-negative fraction. This CDR3 reads CASDATGNNEQFF. Written as DNA, the CDR3 is TGTGCCAGCGATGCGACAGGGAACAATGAGCAGTTCTTC.